This T cell receptor beta chain was captured by sequencing in a study of response to subunit inactivated influenza vaccine (dated by TCRdb to 2016 to 2019). About the investigation overall: Deep quantitative T cell receptor repertoire profiling was used in the study to track responses to a trivalent subunit inactivated influenza vaccine. Study-wide conclusions, independent of this receptor: According to the authors, only a limited number of new T cells may be recruited by each seasonal influenza vaccination.

Library preparation employed RT-PCR. TCRdb shows the sequencer as Illumina HiSeq 2500. TCRdb passed the public sequencing reads through fastp at Q25 and MiXCR, retaining productive beta sequences. Rows with a matching CDR3 protein are joined into one entry that keeps the most common DNA and genes. In this sample the table shows hundreds of thousands of distinct CDR3 sequences, approximately 10% of which occur a single time. 9.5% to 11% of the sample is in the top ten clones. A remark on this clonotype: The target of this receptor is not known. Nothing much larger sits one base from this clone, and base qualities are not available.

CDR1 and CDR2 (SGHVS, FNYEAQ) derive from the germline V gene. Including the terminal cysteine and phenylalanine, the CDR3 comprises 13 residues. CDR3 DNA is the only sequence kept; it has 39 bases, read in frame from the first base. The germline V end is reduced by 1 base and the J end by 6 bases; junction bases left unmatched: 3. This sample was also put to use in a study of T cells expressing NK-cell markers. The second publication reports: The TCR beta cDNA libraries were made using 5'RACE template switching, a step that added both a universal primer site and unique molecular identifiers. In sorted CD3+CD56+NKG2C+, CD3+CD56+NKG2C- and CD3+CD56-NKG2C+ T-cell subsets from 8 or 9 donors, TCR beta-chain repertoires were profiled. Among the eight sequenced donors, only one was HCMV-seronegative, while the other seven were HCMV-seropositive. To restrict sorting to alphabetaTCR-expressing T cells, an anti-gammadeltaTCR antibody was added in several experiments. In a handful of donors, the dominant CD3+CD56+NKG2C+ clonotypes were among the top 10 CD8+ clonotypes and accounted for about 1.0-7.5% of CD8+ T cells. Those dominant clonotypes were again the most abundant among CD3+CD56-NKG2C+ cells in a handful of donors, at about 25-60.1%. Whether the expanded NKG2C-expressing T cell clones were specific for HCMV antigens remained unclear. The study sequenced eight donors, all healthy volunteers chosen at random: three men and five women. HCMV-specific IgG was detected in serum with a commercial ELISA kit to determine HCMV serostatus. Ficoll density gradient centrifugation was used to isolate peripheral blood mononuclear cells from blood. For a handful of donors, bulk peripheral blood T-cell repertoires were also sequenced from unsorted PBMC. cDNA synthesis was primed from the TCR beta constant segment and was followed by two successive PCR amplification steps. Libraries were sequenced as 2 x 150 bp reads on Illumina HiSeq 2000/2500, MiSeq or NextSeq. MIGEC was used to demultiplex reads and group reads by UMI, and MiTCR was used to assemble and quantify clonotypes. Only TCR cDNA sequences supported by at least two reads were kept to exclude erroneous sequences. The tcR package was used for downstream repertoire analysis, with clonotypes matched between fractions based on CDR3 nucleotide sequence plus V segment. VDJmatch was used to annotate antigen specificity against VDJdb, with one amino acid substitution allowed in CDR3.

Material: PBMCs from blood, obtained on the day of vaccination. The clonotype was recovered from a man in his fifties or sixties who received an inactivated influenza vaccine. Donor details come from another sample of the same person, matched by shared clones. This receptor chain uses TRBV7-6 and TRBJ2-7, with TRBD1 identical over 7 junction bases. The nucleotide sequence reads as follows: TGTGCCAGCAGCTTAGGGTCAGGGGGCGAGCAGTACTTC. The resulting protein is CASSLGSGGEQYF. The CDR3 plus the reference TRBV7-6 and TRBJ2-7 genes for the other parts give the full variable domain: GAGVSQSPRYKVTKRGQDVALRCDPISGHVSLYWYRQALGQGPEFLTYFNYEAQQDKSGLPNDRFSAERPEGSISTLTIQRTEQRDSAMYRCASSLGSGGEQYFGPGTRLTVT.